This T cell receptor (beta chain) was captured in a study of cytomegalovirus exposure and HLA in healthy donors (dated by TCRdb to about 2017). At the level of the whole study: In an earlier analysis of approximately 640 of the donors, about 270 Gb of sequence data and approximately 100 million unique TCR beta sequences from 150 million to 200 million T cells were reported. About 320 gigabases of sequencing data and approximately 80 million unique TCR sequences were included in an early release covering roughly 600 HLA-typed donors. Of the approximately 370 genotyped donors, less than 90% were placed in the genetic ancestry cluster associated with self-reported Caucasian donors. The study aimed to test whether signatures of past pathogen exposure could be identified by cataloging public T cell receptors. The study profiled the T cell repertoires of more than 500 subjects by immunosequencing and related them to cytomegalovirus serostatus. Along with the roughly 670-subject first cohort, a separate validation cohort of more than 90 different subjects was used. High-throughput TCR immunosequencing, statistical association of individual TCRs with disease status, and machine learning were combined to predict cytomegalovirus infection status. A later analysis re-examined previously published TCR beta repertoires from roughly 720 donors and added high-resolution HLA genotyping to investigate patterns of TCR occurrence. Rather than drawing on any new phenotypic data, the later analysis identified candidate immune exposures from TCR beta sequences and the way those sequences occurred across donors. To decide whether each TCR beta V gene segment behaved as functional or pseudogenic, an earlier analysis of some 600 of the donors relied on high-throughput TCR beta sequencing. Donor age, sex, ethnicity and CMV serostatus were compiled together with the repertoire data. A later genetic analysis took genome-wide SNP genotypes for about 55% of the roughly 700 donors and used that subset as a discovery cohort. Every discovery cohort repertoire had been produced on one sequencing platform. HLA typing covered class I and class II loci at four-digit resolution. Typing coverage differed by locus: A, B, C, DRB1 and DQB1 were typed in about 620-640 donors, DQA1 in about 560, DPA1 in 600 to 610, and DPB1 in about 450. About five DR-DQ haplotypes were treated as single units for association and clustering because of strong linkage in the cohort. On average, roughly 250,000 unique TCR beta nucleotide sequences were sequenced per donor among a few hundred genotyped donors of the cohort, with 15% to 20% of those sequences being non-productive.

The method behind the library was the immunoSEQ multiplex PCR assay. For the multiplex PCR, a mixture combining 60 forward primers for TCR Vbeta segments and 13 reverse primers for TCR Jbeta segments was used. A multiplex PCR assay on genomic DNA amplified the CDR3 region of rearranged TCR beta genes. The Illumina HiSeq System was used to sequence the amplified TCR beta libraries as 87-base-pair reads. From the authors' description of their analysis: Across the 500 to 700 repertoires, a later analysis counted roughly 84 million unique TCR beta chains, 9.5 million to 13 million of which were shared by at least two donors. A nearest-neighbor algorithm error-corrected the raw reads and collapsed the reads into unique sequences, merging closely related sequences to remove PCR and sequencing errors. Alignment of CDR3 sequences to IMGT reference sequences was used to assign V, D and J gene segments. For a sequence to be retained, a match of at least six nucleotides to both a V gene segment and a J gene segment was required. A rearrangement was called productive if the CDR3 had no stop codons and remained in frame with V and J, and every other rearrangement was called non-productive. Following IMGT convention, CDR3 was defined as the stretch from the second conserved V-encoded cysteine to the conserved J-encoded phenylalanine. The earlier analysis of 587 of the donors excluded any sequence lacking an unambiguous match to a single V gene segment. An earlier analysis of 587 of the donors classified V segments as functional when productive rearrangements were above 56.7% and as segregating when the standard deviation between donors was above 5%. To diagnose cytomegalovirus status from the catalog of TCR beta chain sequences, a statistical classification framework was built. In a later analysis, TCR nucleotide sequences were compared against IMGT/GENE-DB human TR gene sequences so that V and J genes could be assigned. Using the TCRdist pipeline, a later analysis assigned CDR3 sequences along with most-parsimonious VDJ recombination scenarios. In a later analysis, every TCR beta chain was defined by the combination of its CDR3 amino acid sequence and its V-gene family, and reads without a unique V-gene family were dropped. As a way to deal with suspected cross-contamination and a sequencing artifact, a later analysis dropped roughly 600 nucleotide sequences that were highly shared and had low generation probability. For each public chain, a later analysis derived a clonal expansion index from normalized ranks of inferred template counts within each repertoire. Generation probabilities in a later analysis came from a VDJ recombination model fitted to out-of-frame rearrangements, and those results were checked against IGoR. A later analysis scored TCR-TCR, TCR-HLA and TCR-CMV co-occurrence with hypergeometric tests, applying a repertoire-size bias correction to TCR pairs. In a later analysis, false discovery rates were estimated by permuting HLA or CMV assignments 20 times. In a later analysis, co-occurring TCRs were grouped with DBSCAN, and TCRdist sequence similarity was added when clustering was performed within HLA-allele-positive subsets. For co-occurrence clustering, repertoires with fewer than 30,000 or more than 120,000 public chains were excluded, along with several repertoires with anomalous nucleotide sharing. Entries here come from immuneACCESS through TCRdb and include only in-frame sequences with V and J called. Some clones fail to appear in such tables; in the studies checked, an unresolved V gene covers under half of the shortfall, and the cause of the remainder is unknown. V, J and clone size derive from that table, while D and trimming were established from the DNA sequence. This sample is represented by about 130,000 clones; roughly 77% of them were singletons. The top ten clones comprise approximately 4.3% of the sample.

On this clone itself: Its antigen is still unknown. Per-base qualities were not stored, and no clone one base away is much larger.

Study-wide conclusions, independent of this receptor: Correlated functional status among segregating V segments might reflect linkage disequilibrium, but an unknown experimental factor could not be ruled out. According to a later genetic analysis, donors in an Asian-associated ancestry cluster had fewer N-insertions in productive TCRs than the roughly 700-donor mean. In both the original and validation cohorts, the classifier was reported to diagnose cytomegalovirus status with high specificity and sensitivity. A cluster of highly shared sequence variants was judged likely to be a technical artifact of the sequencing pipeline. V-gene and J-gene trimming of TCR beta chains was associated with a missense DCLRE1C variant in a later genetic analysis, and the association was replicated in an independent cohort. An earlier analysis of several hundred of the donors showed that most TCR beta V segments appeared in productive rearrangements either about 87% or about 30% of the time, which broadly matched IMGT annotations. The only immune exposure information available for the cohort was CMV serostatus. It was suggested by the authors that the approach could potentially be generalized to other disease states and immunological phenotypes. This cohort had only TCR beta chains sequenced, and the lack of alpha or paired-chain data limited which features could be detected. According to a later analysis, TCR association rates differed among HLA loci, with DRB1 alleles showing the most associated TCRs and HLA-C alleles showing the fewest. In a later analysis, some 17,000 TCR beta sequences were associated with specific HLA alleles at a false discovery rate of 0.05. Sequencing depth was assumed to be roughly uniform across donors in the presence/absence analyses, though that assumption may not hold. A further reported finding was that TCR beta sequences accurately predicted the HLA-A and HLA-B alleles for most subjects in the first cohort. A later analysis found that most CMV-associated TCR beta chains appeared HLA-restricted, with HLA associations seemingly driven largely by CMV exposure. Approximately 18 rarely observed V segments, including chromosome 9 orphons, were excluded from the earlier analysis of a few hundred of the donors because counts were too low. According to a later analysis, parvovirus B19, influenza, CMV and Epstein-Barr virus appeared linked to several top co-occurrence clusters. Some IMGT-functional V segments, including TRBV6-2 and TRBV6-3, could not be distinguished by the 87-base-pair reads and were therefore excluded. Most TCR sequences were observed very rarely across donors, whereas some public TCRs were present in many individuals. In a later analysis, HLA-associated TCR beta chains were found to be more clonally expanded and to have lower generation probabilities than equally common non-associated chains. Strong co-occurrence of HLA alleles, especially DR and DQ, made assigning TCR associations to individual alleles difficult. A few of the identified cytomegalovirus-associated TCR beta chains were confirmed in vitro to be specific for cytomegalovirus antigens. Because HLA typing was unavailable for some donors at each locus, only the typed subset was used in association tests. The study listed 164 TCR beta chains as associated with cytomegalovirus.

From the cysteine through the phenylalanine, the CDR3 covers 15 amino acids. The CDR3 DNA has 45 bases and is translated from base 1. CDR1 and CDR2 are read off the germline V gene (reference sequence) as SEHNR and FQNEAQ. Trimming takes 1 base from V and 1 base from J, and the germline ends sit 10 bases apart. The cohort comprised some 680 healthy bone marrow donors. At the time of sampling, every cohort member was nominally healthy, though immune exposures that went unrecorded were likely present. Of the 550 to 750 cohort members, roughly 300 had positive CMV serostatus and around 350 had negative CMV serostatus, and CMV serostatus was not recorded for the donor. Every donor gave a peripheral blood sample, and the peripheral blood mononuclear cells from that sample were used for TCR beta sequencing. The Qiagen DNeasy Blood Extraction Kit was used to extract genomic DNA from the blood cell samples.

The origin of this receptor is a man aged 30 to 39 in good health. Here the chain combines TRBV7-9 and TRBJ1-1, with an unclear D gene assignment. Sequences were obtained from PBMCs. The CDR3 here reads CASSLGLAGNTEAFF. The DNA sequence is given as TGTGCCAGCAGCTTAGGGCTGGCAGGGAACACTGAAGCTTTCTTT.